This entry lists 20 T cell receptor beta chains sequenced from one sample in a study of chemoradiotherapy in HPV16-positive cancers. The method was immunoSEQ multiplex PCR; TCRdb's version includes in-frame clones alone and lacks a portion of them. Among 25,000 to 35,000 clones listed, about 91% were seen once. The material sequenced was blood, taken from a patient who underwent chemoradiotherapy. The receptors shown here come from a human donor with HPV-associated anogenital cancer.

V usage is TRBV28 and J usage is TRBJ1-6, with 7 bases identical to TRBD1. Germline V CDR1 and CDR2: MDHEN, SYDVKM. The CDR3 consists of 18 residues. Trimming cost V 3 bases and J 7 bases; bases outside gene matches: 15. CDR3 sequence (DNA): TGTGCCAGCAGTTTTCCCTTACAGACAGGGCAGGCAAATTCACCCCTCCACTTT. Translated, it gives CASSFPLQTGQANSPLHF. Combining the CDR3 with reference TRBV28 and TRBJ1-6 gives the whole variable domain DVKVTQSSRYLVKRTGEKVFLECVQDMDHENMFWYRQDPGLGLRLIYFSYDVKMKEKGDIPEGYSVSREKKERFSLILESASTNQTSMYLCASSFPLQTGQANSPLHFGNGTRLTVT.

This chain links TRBV7-2 with TRBJ2-1, with D unclear. Germline V lookup: CDR1 SGHTA, CDR2 FQGNSA. This CDR3 has 15 amino acids. V gave up 3 bases and J gave up 2 bases, with 11 bases separating them. In nucleotides, the CDR3 is TGTGCCAGCAGCTTTGGCCCGGACCCCTACAATGAGCAGTTCTTC. Translated: CASSFGPDPYNEQFF.

The CDR3 DNA reads TGTGCCTGGAGACCTGGGGCCACAGATACGCAGTATTTT. Amino acid sequence: CAWRPGATDTQYF. The rearrangement links TRBV30 to TRBJ2-3, with D perhaps TRBD1 (5 bases). Germline V CDR1 and CDR2: GTSNPN, SVGIG (reference sequence). There are 13 residues in the CDR3. Trimming pared 3 bases from V and 2 bases from J, leaving 9 bases between.

The chain is built from TRBV11-3 and TRBJ2-3; 8 nucleotides line up with TRBD2. The V gene end was trimmed by 3 bases and the J gene end by 1 base; junction bases not matched to a gene: 6. This CDR3 has 16 residues. Per the germline V gene, CDR1 is SGHNT and CDR2 is YENEEA. CDR3 loop: CASSFSGGLGTDTQYF. In nucleotides, the CDR3 is TGTGCCAGCAGCTTCTCGGGGGGGCTAGGCACAGATACGCAGTATTTT.

This chain connects TRBV19 to TRBJ2-5, with a possible D match to TRBD2 (6 bases). This CDR3 contains 14 residues. The V and J ends lost 4 bases and 3 bases respectively, with 12 bases between them. Germline V gives CDR1 LNHDA, CDR2 SQIVND (reference sequence). Written as DNA, the CDR3 is TGTGCCAGTAGTACCCTAGGAGGGGAAGAGACCCAGTACTTC. It yields the protein CASSTLGGEETQYF.

This CDR3 is CASGLWATDTQYF. CDR3 in DNA: TGTGCTAGTGGCCTTTGGGCCACAGATACGCAGTATTTT. The chain joins TRBV12-5 to TRBJ2-3; D unresolved. The CDR3 covers 13 residues. CDR1 and CDR2 from the germline V gene are LGHNT and FRNRAP. The ends were cut back, 6 bases at V and 2 bases at J, with 9 bases in the middle.

The V gene is TRBV5-4, the J gene TRBJ2-3; 8 bases match TRBD2. Losses at the gene ends were 4 bases for V and 1 base for J; bases not matched to a gene: 2. CDR3 length: 14 amino acids. From germline, CDR1 is SGHNT and CDR2 YYREEE (reference sequence). The CDR3 is CASSRGGGTDTQYF. The CDR3 bases are TGTGCCAGCAGCCGGGGGGGCGGCACAGATACGCAGTATTTT.

The chain recombines TRBV10-2 with TRBJ1-1; D gene uncertain. Germline V gene data show CDR1 as WSHSY and CDR2 as SAAADI. The CDR3 loop spans 15 amino acids. Trimming removed 5 bases at V and 1 base at J, with 14 bases between. The CDR3 region is CASSRQAYTNTEAFF. For the CDR3, the DNA is TGCGCCAGCAGTCGGCAGGCCTACACGAACACTGAAGCTTTCTTT.

This rearrangement joins TRBV15 to TRBJ2-2; possibly TRBD2 for D (6 bases). V was pared by 8 bases and J by 1 base, with 14 bases between. From germline, CDR1 is LNHNV and CDR2 YYDKDF (reference sequence). CDR3 length equals 15 residues. The CDR3 reads CATSPTSLNTGELFF. CDR3 coding DNA: TGTGCCACCTCCCCGACTAGTTTGAACACCGGGGAGCTGTTTTTT.

The V and J genes are TRBV7-9 and TRBJ1-1; D perhaps matches TRBD1 (5 bases). The germline CDR1 and CDR2 sequences are SEHNR and FQNEAQ (reference sequence). Trimming removed 6 bases at V and 2 bases at J, with 13 bases between. CDR3 length: 14 amino acids. The CDR3 region is CASSPTGGNTEAFF. CDR3 DNA sequence: TGTGCCAGCAGTCCTACTGGGGGAAACACTGAAGCTTTCTTT. The full variable domain, completed using reference TRBV7-9 and TRBJ1-1, is DTGVSQNPRHKITKRGQNVTFRCDPISEHNRLYWYRQTLGQGPEFLTYFQNEAQLEKSRLLSDRFSAERPKGSFSTLEIQRTEQGDSAMYLCASSPTGGNTEAFFGQGTRLTVV.

This chain uses TRBV19 with TRBJ2-7; 13 bases fit TRBD2. Germline lookup yields CDR1 LNHDA and CDR2 SQIVND (reference sequence). This CDR3 spans 15 amino acids. V shed 5 bases and J 6 bases; nucleotides not matched to a gene: 7. The CDR3 DNA sequence: TGTGCCAGTAGTGCCCGGACTAGCGGGAGAAGCGAGCAGTACTTC. Translating gives CASSARTSGRSEQYF.

This clone was seen once. This rearrangement joins TRBV27 to TRBJ1-5; D gene ambiguous. The CDR3 length is 12 residues. Looked up from germline, CDR1 is MNHEY and CDR2 is SMNVEV (reference sequence). Trimming removed 0 bases at V and 3 bases at J, with 0 bases between. CDR3 bases: TGTGCCAGCAGTTTATCCAATCAGCCCCAGCATTTT. Translating it yields CASSLSNQPQHF.

V gene TRBV20-1 combines with J gene TRBJ1-2, with D unclear. Germline V gene data show CDR1 as DFQATT and CDR2 as SNEGSKA (reference sequence). Between the trimmed V and J ends, which lost 5 bases and 2 bases, there was a span of 3 bases. This CDR3 spans 10 amino acids. The CDR3 nucleotides read TGCAGTGCTCGGAACTATGGCTACACCTTC. Residues: CSARNYGYTF.

The chain couples TRBV2 to TRBJ2-3; 7 nucleotides align to TRBD2. This CDR3 has 15 amino acids. CDR1 and CDR2 from the germline V gene are SNHLY and FYNNEI. J lost 3 bases, V lost 4 bases, and 7 bases had no gene match. The CDR3 loop is CASSVGLAETDTQYF. The CDR3 DNA sequence: TGTGCCAGCAGTGTCGGTCTAGCGGAGACAGATACGCAGTATTTT.

This clone appeared once. This chain links TRBV5-1 with TRBJ2-5, with D possibly matching TRBD1 (6 bases). CDR3 length equals 14 residues. V lost 4 bases, J lost 3 bases, and 13 bases lay in between. Per germline, CDR1 SGHRS and CDR2 YFSETQ. CDR3 sequence: CASSGGQQEETQYF. The CDR3 DNA reads TGCGCCAGCAGCGGAGGACAGCAGGAAGAGACCCAGTACTTC.

This chain uses TRBV5-1 with TRBJ2-1; maybe TRBD2 (5 bases). Germline loops: CDR1 SGHRS, CDR2 YFSETQ. Trimming took 1 base from V and 5 from J, leaving 13 bases between them. The CDR3 contains 15 residues. In DNA, the CDR3 is TGCGCCAGCAGCTTGTTGGCTAGCTCGGACAATGAGCAGTTCTTC. Its protein product is CASSLLASSDNEQFF.

V and J are TRBV7-8 and TRBJ2-1, with 9 nucleotides matching TRBD1. The CDR3 is 17 amino acids. Germline CDR1 is SGHVS and CDR2 is FQNEAQ. The J segment lost 6 bases and the V segment lost 7 bases, leaving 16 bases of the junction unmatched. Here the CDR3 reads CASKTQTVGTGSNEQFF. The CDR3 DNA reads as TGTGCCAGCAAGACTCAGACCGTGGGGACAGGGTCCAATGAGCAGTTCTTC.

The chain employs TRBV5-8 and TRBJ1-5; TRBD1 aligns across 7 bases. The CDR3 spans 15 residues. V shed 4 bases, J shed 5 bases, and the junction held 9 bases outside the gene matches. The V gene's germline CDR1 is SGHTS and CDR2 YDEGEE. The CDR3 nucleotides read TGTGCCAGCAGCCTAGACAGGGAAGGGGATCAGCCCCAGCATTTT. Encoded protein: CASSLDREGDQPQHF.

V usage is TRBV5-1 and J usage is TRBJ2-7; D possibly uses TRBD1 or TRBD2 (5 bases each). The length of the CDR3 is 14 residues. V was pared by 1 base and J by 4 bases, with 12 bases between. CDR1 is SGHRS, CDR2 YFSETQ, per germline. In nucleotides, the CDR3 is TGCGCCAGCAGCTTGTGGGGACGGACTTACGAGCAGTACTTC. This translates into CASSLWGRTYEQYF.

The chain links TRBV25-1 to TRBJ1-3; D ambiguous. The ends were cut back, 1 base at V and 0 bases at J, with 4 bases in the middle. From germline, CDR1 is MGHDK and CDR2 SYGVNS. The CDR3 has 14 amino acids. The CDR3 nucleotides read TGTGCCAGCAGTGAATGGGTCTCTGGAAACACCATATATTTT. It encodes CASSEWVSGNTIYF.